This T cell receptor beta chain emerged from a study of cytomegalovirus exposure and HLA in healthy donors. Study-wide context: Researchers found that about 82% of a few hundred genotyped donors fell within the Caucasian-associated ancestry cluster.

Regarding this clone: Its antigen remains unknown.

This CDR3 contains 15 residues. Germline-derived CDR1 and CDR2 are MDHEN and SYDVKM. The V end lost 6 bases, the J end lost 4 bases, and 18 bases lay between the germline ends. Findings and caveats of the study: A later analysis, which compared TCR beta chains of equal frequency, found the HLA-associated ones more clonally expanded. Sequencing depth across donors, presence/absence analyses assumed, was roughly uniform. A later analysis reportedly found that, within productive TCRs, an Asian-associated ancestry cluster had fewer N-insertions than the mean observed across the approximately 690 donors.

PCR involved 60 Vbeta and 13 Jbeta primers. Data came from immunoSEQ multiplex PCR; TCRdb stores just in-frame clones and leaves some out. The profile shows roughly 110,000 clones, 80% to 85% of them singletons. This chain joins TRBV28 and TRBJ1-1; TRBD1 might be the D (5 bases). The material sequenced was PBMCs. The origin of this receptor is a man younger than 45 in good health and CMV-seropositive. In DNA form, the CDR3 reads TGTGCCAGCAGAACTCGGGGCCCGCGGGGCACTGAAGCTTTCTTT. Protein: CASRTRGPRGTEAFF. Together with reference TRBV28 and TRBJ1-1, the CDR3 gives the full variable domain: DVKVTQSSRYLVKRTGEKVFLECVQDMDHENMFWYRQDPGLGLRLIYFSYDVKMKEKGDIPEGYSVSREKKERFSLILESASTNQTSMYLCASRTRGPRGTEAFFGQGTRLTVV.